The rows below give T cell receptor beta chains drawn from one sample of a study of blood T cell repertoires in COVID-19. Repertoires were generated with immunoSEQ multiplex PCR, while TCRdb's copy carries only in-frame clones and drops some. The sample records about 460,000 clones, approximately 86% being singletons. The material sequenced was PBMCs or T cells enriched from blood (not recorded which). These TCRs come from a woman in her sixties or seventies who had recovered from COVID-19. The CDR3 runs from the conserved cysteine through the conserved F or W. The order of the fields is V gene, D gene, clone size, J gene, CDR3 DNA, CDR3 protein. A D gene is named only where the DNA matches it firmly. Only part of the rows carry a size: once, few, many, or a class if the clone is expanded.

V gene: TRBV6-5
D gene: TRBD1
clone size: once
J gene: TRBJ1-1
CDR3 DNA: TGTGCCAGCAGTTACTTACCGGGACAGGGGTCCACTGAAGCTTTCTTT
CDR3 protein: CASSYLPGQGSTEAFF

V gene: TRBV4-1
D gene: .
clone size: .
J gene: TRBJ2-1
CDR3 DNA: TGCGCCAGTAAGGTAGCGGAACTCTACAATGAGCAGTTCTTC
CDR3 protein: CASKVAELYNEQFF

V gene: TRBV12-2
D gene: .
clone size: .
J gene: TRBJ2-5
CDR3 DNA: TGTGCAAGTCGCTTAGTGGGCCCCCCGACTAGCGGGGGCGGTACCCAAGAGACCCAGTACTTC
CDR3 protein: CASRLVGPPTSGGGTQETQYF

V gene: TRBV13
D gene: TRBD1
clone size: once
J gene: TRBJ1-2
CDR3 DNA: TGTGCCAGCAGCTTCCGCCTAACGGGACAGGCCTATGGCTACACCTTC
CDR3 protein: CASSFRLTGQAYGYTF

V gene: TRBV2
D gene: TRBD1
clone size: once
J gene: TRBJ1-1
CDR3 DNA: TGTGCCAGCAGTGAAGCGCTCGGACAGGGGGCGAACACTGAAGCTTTCTTT
CDR3 protein: CASSEALGQGANTEAFF

V gene: TRBV12-5
D gene: TRBD2
clone size: .
J gene: TRBJ2-3
CDR3 DNA: TGTGCTAGTGGTTCGTTAGCGGGGGCCCCTGGGGGCACAGATACGCAGTATTTT
CDR3 protein: CASGSLAGAPGGTDTQYF

V gene: TRBV29-1
D gene: .
clone size: .
J gene: TRBJ1-6
CDR3 DNA: TGCAGCGCATCCAGCACTGCGGATTCACCCCTCCACTTT
CDR3 protein: CSASSTADSPLHF

V gene: TRBV19
D gene: TRBD1
clone size: .
J gene: TRBJ2-1
CDR3 DNA: TGTGCCAGTAAACAGTCTTACGACAGGGTGAGGGGTGAGCAGTTCTTC
CDR3 protein: CASKQSYDRVRGEQFF

V gene: TRBV29-1
D gene: .
clone size: .
J gene: TRBJ1-2
CDR3 DNA: TGCAGCGTCGCAATGCATGGGGGGTATGGCTACACCTTC
CDR3 protein: CSVAMHGGYGYTF

V gene: TRBV10-3
D gene: TRBD2
clone size: .
J gene: TRBJ2-1
CDR3 DNA: TGTGCCATCACCGGGACTAGCGGGGGAAATGAGCAGTTCTTC
CDR3 protein: CAITGTSGGNEQFF

V gene: TRBV5-1
D gene: TRBD2
clone size: .
J gene: TRBJ2-3
CDR3 DNA: TGCGCCAGCAGCTTGGGAGCGGGGGACACAGATACGCAGTATTTT
CDR3 protein: CASSLGAGDTDTQYF

V gene: TRBV10-2
D gene: .
clone size: .
J gene: TRBJ1-2
CDR3 DNA: TGCGCCAGCGGCTACCCGGGCGGGGGGCGTAACTATGGCTACACCTTC
CDR3 protein: CASGYPGGGRNYGYTF

V gene: TRBV19
D gene: .
clone size: .
J gene: TRBJ1-2
CDR3 DNA: TGTGCCAGTGCCCCGACAGCCTCTAACTATGGCTACACCTTC
CDR3 protein: CASAPTASNYGYTF

V gene: TRBV18
D gene: .
clone size: .
J gene: TRBJ2-2
CDR3 DNA: TGTGCCAGCTCACCACTTCAGGGGAACACCGGGGAGCTGTTTTTT
CDR3 protein: CASSPLQGNTGELFF

V gene: TRBV6-5
D gene: TRBD1
clone size: few
J gene: TRBJ1-4
CDR3 DNA: TGTGCCAGCAGTAGGACAGGGGGCAATAATGAAAAACTGTTTTTT
CDR3 protein: CASSRTGGNNEKLFF

V gene: TRBV27
D gene: .
clone size: .
J gene: TRBJ2-3
CDR3 DNA: TGTGCCAGCAGTCCGCGGGGCGATCGCACAGATACGCAGTATTTT
CDR3 protein: CASSPRGDRTDTQYF

V gene: TRBV5-4
D gene: .
clone size: .
J gene: TRBJ1-1
CDR3 DNA: TGTGCCAGCAGTCCCGCCCGGTTTGACACTGAAGCTTTCTTT
CDR3 protein: CASSPARFDTEAFF

V gene: TRBV27
D gene: .
clone size: .
J gene: TRBJ1-6
CDR3 DNA: TGTGCCAGCAGTTTAGGTCTATATTCACCCCTCCACTTT
CDR3 protein: CASSLGLYSPLHF

V gene: TRBV2
D gene: TRBD1
clone size: few
J gene: TRBJ1-5
CDR3 DNA: TGTGCCAGCAGCCGAAGGGGGCTTGGTAGCAATCAGCCCCAGCATTTT
CDR3 protein: CASSRRGLGSNQPQHF

V gene: TRBV4-1
D gene: .
clone size: .
J gene: TRBJ1-4
CDR3 DNA: TGCGCCAGCAGCCCGGGGGGAGGACGTGAAAAACTGTTTTTT
CDR3 protein: CASSPGGGREKLFF

V gene: TRBV2
D gene: TRBD1
clone size: few
J gene: TRBJ1-1
CDR3 DNA: TGTGCCAGCAGTCTTGACAGGGGGAACACTGAAGCTTTCTTT
CDR3 protein: CASSLDRGNTEAFF

V gene: TRBV18
D gene: TRBD2
clone size: once
J gene: TRBJ2-1
CDR3 DNA: TGTGCCAGCTCACCATTGACTAGCGGGGGGTTTATAGAGCAGTTCTTC
CDR3 protein: CASSPLTSGGFIEQFF

V gene: TRBV11-2
D gene: .
clone size: .
J gene: TRBJ1-6
CDR3 DNA: TGTGCCAGCAGCTTAACAGGGAATTCACCCCTCCACTTT
CDR3 protein: CASSLTGNSPLHF

V gene: TRBV3-1/TRBV3-2
D gene: TRBD2
clone size: .
J gene: TRBJ2-1
CDR3 DNA: TGTGCCAGCACCGGTGCGGGGGGGAATTACAATGAGCAGTTCTTC
CDR3 protein: CASTGAGGNYNEQFF

V gene: TRBV10-3
D gene: .
clone size: .
J gene: TRBJ2-1
CDR3 DNA: TGTGCCACAAAATTAGTCGATGAGCAGTTCTTC
CDR3 protein: CATKLVDEQFF

V gene: TRBV11-2
D gene: .
clone size: .
J gene: TRBJ1-1
CDR3 DNA: TGTGCCAGCAGCGGGGGGGACACTGAAGCTTTCTTT
CDR3 protein: CASSGGDTEAFF